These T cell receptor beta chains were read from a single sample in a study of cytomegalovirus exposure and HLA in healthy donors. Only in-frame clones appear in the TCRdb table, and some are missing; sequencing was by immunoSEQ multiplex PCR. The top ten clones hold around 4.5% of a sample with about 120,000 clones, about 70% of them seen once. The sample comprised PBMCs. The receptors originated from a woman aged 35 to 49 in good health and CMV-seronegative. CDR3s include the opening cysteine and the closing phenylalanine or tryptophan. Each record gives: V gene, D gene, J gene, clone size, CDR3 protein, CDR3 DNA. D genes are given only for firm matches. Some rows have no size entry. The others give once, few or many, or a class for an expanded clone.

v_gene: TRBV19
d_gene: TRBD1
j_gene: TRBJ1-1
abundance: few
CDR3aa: CASIRDSMNTEAFF
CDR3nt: TGTGCCAGTATTCGGGACAGTATGAACACTGAAGCTTTCTTT

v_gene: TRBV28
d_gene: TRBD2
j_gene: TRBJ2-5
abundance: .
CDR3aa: CASSNELLAGRETQYF
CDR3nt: TGTGCCAGCAGCAATGAACTACTAGCGGGAAGGGAGACCCAGTACTTC

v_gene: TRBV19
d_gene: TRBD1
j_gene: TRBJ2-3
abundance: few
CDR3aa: CASSIDRGTQYF
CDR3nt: TGTGCCAGTAGTATCGACAGGGGGACGCAGTATTTT

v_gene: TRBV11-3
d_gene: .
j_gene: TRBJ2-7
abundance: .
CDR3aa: CASSPNSDYEQYF
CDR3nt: TGTGCCAGCAGCCCGAATAGCGACTACGAGCAGTACTTC

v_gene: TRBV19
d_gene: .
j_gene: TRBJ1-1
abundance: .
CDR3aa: CASSNLQGPEAFF
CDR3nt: TGTGCCAGTAGTAACCTACAGGGACCTGAAGCTTTCTTT

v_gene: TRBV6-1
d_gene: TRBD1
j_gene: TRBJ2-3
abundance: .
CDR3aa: CASSPTGTTDTQYF
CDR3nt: TGTGCCAGCAGCCCGACAGGGACCACAGATACGCAGTATTTT

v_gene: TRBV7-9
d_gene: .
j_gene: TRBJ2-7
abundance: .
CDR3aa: CASSTQGDSYEQYF
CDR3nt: TGTGCCAGCAGCACCCAAGGGGACTCCTACGAGCAGTACTTC

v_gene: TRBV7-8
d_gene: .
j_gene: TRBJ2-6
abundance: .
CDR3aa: CASSLVGYSGANVLTF
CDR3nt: TGTGCCAGCAGCTTGGTCGGTTACTCTGGGGCCAACGTCCTGACTTTC

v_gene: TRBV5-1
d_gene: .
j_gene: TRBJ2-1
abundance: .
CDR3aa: CASSLDRNNEQFF
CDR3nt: TGCGCCAGCAGCTTGGACAGAAACAATGAGCAGTTCTTC

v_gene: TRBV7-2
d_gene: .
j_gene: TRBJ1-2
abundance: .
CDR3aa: CASSSYGLTGYTF
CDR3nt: TGTGCCAGCAGCTCCTACGGGTTGACGGGCTACACCTTC

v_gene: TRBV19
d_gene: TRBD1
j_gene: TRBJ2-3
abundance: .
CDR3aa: CASSLDRGSTDTQYF
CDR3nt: TGTGCCAGTAGCTTAGACAGGGGTAGCACAGATACGCAGTATTTT

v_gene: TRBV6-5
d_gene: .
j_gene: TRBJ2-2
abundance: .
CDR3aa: CASSSGGRTGELFF
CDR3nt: TGTGCCAGCAGTTCGGGGGGCCGCACCGGGGAGCTGTTTTTT

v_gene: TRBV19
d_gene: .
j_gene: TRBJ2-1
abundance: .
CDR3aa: CASSRDFSEQFF
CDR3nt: TGTGCCAGCTCCCGGGACTTTTCGGAGCAGTTCTTC

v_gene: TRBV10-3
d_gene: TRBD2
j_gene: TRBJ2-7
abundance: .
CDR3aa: CASGGDSSYEQYF
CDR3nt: TGTGCCAGCGGGGGGGACAGCTCCTACGAGCAGTACTTC

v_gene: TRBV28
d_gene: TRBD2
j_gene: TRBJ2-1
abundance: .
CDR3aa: CASRGLGASGYYNEQFF
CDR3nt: TGTGCCAGCCGGGGGCTCGGGGCTAGCGGGTACTACAATGAGCAGTTCTTC

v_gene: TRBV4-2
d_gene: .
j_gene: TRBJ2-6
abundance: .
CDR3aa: CASSQVGGFIGANVLTF
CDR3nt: TGTGCCAGCAGCCAAGTCGGGGGATTCATTGGGGCCAACGTCCTGACTTTC

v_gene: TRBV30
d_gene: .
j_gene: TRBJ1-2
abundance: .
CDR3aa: CAMTPGGYGYTF
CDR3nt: TGTGCCATGACCCCCGGCGGCTATGGCTACACCTTC

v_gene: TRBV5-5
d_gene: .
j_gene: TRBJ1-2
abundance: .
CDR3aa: CASSLGPGPSPGYTF
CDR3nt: TGTGCCAGCAGCTTGGGCCCAGGCCCCTCGCCCGGCTACACCTTC

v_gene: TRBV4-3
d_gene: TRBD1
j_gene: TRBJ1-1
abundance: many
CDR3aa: CASSQEGNRGEAFF
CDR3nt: TGCGCCAGCAGCCAAGAAGGCAACAGGGGTGAAGCTTTCTTT

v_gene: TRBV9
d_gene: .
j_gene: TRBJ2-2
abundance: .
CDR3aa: CASSVFNGELFF
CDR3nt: TGTGCCAGCAGCGTTTTTAACGGGGAGCTGTTTTTT

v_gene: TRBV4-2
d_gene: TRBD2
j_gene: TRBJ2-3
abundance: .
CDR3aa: CASSHQRGPTDTQYF
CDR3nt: TGTGCCAGCAGCCACCAGCGGGGGCCCACAGATACGCAGTATTTT

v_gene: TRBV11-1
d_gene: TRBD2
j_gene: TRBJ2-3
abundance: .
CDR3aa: CASSSGRGGAGDTQYF
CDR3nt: TGTGCCAGCAGCTCTGGGCGCGGGGGGGCAGGGGATACGCAGTATTTT

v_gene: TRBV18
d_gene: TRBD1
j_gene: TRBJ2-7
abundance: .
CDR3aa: CASSPNSGTGNEQYF
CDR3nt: TGTGCCAGCTCACCGAATTCCGGGACAGGGAACGAGCAGTACTTC

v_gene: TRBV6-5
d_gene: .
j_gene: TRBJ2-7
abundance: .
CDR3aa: CASSLAGGPREQYF
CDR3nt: TGTGCCAGCAGCCTTGCCGGAGGGCCTCGGGAGCAGTACTTC

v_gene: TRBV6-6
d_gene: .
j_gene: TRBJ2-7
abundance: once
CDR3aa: CASTTGEQYF
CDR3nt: TGTGCCAGCACCACCGGCGAGCAGTACTTC

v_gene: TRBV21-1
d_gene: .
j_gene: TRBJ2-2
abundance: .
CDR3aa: CASSLAGRGNTGELFF
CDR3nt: TGTGCCAGCAGCTTAGCGGGCAGGGGGAACACCGGGGAGCTGTTTTTT

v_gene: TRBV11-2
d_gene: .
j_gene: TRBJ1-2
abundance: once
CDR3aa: CASSFGTRDGYTF
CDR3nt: TGTGCCAGCAGCTTTGGGACACGGGATGGCTACACCTTC

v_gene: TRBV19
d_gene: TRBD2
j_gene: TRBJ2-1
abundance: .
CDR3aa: CASSLSGLANNNNEQFF
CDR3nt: TGTGCCAGTAGTCTCTCTGGACTAGCGAATAATAACAATGAGCAGTTCTTC

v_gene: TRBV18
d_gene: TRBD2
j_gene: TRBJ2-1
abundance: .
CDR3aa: CASSPRLAGGRNEQFF
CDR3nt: TGTGCCAGCTCACCACGGCTAGCGGGAGGTAGGAATGAGCAGTTCTTC

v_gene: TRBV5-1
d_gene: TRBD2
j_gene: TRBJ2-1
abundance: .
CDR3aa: CASSLLAGDSNEQFF
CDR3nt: TGCGCCAGCAGCCTGCTAGCGGGAGACTCAAATGAGCAGTTCTTC

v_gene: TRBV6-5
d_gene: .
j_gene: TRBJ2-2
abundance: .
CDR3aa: CASSSGGGGSRELFF
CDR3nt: TGTGCCAGCAGCTCTGGGGGAGGAGGATCCCGGGAGCTGTTTTTT

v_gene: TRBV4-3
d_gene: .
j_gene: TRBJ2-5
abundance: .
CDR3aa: CASSPDDSPQETQYF
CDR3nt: TGCGCCAGCAGCCCCGACGACAGCCCCCAAGAGACCCAGTACTTC

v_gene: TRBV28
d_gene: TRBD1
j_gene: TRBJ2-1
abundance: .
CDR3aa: CASSSTGQGAGNEQFF
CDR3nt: TGTGCCAGCAGTTCGACTGGACAGGGGGCAGGTAATGAGCAGTTCTTC